The rows below give T cell receptor beta chains drawn from one sample of a study of control samples from healthy donors and cancer patients. Profiled with immunoSEQ multiplex PCR; TCRdb holds only in-frame clones, not every one. The sample shows roughly 120,000 clones, approximately 90% of them seen only once. Sequencing was carried out using blood. These receptors were obtained from a human donor in good health. The donor label of this sample is uncertain. Each CDR3 is given with its conserved first and last residue. The D gene is left open where the match is weak.

cdr3_nt	cdr3_aa	j_call	d_call	v_call	cdr3_length
TGTGCCTGGAGTATCGGGGGCGTTTGGCAAGAGACCCAGTACTTC	CAWSIGGVWQETQYF	TRBJ2-5	-	TRBV30	15
TGTGCCAGCAGCCAAGCGAAGGCCGGAGGGGGTAGCAATCAGCCCCAGCATTTT	CASSQAKAGGGSNQPQHF	TRBJ1-5	-	TRBV4-2	18
TGTGCCATTGGGGACGGTGGGGGTTCACCCCTCCACTTT	CAIGDGGGSPLHF	TRBJ1-6	-	TRBV10-3	13
TGTGCCAGCAGTGACTCGAGTGACACCGGGGAGCTGTTTTTT	CASSDSSDTGELFF	TRBJ2-2	-	TRBV6-4	14
TGTGCCAGCAGTTCGTCCGGGACAGGGGTCAATGAAAAACTGTTTTTT	CASSSSGTGVNEKLFF	TRBJ1-4	TRBD1	TRBV6-6	16
TGTGCCAGCAGCCAGGAGGGGCAGGGCACAGATACGCAGTATTTT	CASSQEGQGTDTQYF	TRBJ2-3	-	TRBV4-2	15
TGTGCCAGCAGCAAAGTAGGGGACAAGTCGGTTGAGCAGTTCTTC	CASSKVGDKSVEQFF	TRBJ2-1	-	TRBV21-1	15
TGTGCCAGCAGGCACAGCTACCAAGAGACCCAGTACTTC	CASRHSYQETQYF	TRBJ2-5	-	TRBV25-1	13
TGTGCCAGCAGTGGCTCCGGGACAGGGGCAGAGACCCAGTACTTC	CASSGSGTGAETQYF	TRBJ2-5	TRBD1	TRBV6-2/TRBV6-3	15
TGTGCCAGCAGTGAATTGGTGGGTTCAAGCACAGATACGCAGTATTTT	CASSELVGSSTDTQYF	TRBJ2-3	-	TRBV6-1	16
TGTGCCAGCAGCGGGACAGGGGTGACCAAAAACATTCAGTACTTC	CASSGTGVTKNIQYF	TRBJ2-4	TRBD1	TRBV11-2	15